This entry describes one T cell receptor beta chain. The source of the sample is a study of blood T cell repertoires in COVID-19. This table comes from immunoSEQ multiplex PCR, and its TCRdb copy is limited to in-frame clones, with some not included. The profile shows 250,000 or so clones, over 70% of them singletons. The sequenced sample consisted of PBMCs or T cells enriched from blood (not recorded which). This clonotype was obtained from a woman in her forties who had been exposed to COVID-19.

In DNA, the CDR3 is TGTGCCTGGAGTCTCGACGGGAATCAGCCCCAGCATTTT. Its translation is CAWSLDGNQPQHF. This chain links TRBV30 with TRBJ1-5, with D uncertain. V was pared by 2 bases and J by 4 bases, with 9 bases between. CDR3 length: 13 residues. Germline V lookup: CDR1 GTSNPN, CDR2 SVGIG (reference sequence).